In this sample, the clone carrying this TCR beta chain turned up a few times. This CDR3 is 15 amino acids long. J was trimmed by 6 bases and V by 4 bases; bases with no gene match: 6. The V gene's germline CDR1 is SGHRS and CDR2 YFSETQ. This sample stems from a study of blood T cell repertoires in COVID-19. Study information: The cDNA or gDNA used as material had been derived from T cells, B-cell-depleted T cells, or PBMCs.

As processed by the authors: Researchers report that nucleated cell counts were estimated from reference gene primer amplification. The repertoire was sequenced with immunoSEQ multiplex PCR; TCRdb's copy has only in-frame clones and lacks some. The V and J calls and clone size come from that table; D and trimming were worked out from the DNA. The sample has approximately 110,000 clones, 75% to 90% seen once. One Seattle source followed patients from active infection through their disease course. The source is a woman aged 80 or over with COVID-19, enrolled during active disease. The chain links TRBV5-1 to TRBJ1-4; 10 bases align to TRBD1. Sequencing was performed on peripheral blood. This chain's CDR3 is CASSPDRGRDEKLFF. Written as DNA, the CDR3 is TGCGCCAGCAGCCCCGACAGGGGGCGTGATGAAAAACTGTTTTTT.